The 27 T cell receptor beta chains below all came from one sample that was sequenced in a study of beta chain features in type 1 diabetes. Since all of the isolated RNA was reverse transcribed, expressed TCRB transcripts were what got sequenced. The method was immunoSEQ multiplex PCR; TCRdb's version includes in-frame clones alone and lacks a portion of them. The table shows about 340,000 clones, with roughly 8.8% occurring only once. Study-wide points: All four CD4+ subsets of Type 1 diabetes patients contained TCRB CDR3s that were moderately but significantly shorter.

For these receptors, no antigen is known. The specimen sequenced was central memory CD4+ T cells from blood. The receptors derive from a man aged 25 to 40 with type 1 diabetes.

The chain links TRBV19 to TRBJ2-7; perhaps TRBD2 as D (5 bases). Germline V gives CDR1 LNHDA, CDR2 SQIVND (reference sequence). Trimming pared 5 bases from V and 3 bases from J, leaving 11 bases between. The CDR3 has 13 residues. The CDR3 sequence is CASSPGGYYEQYF. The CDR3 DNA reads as TGTGCCAGTAGTCCCGGCGGGTACTACGAGCAGTACTTC.

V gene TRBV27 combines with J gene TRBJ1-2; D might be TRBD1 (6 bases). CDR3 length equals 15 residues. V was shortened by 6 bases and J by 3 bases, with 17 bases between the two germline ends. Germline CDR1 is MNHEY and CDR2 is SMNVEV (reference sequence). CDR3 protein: CASSPTQGRHYGYTF. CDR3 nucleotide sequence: TGTGCCAGCAGCCCTACACAGGGACGGCACTATGGCTACACCTTC.

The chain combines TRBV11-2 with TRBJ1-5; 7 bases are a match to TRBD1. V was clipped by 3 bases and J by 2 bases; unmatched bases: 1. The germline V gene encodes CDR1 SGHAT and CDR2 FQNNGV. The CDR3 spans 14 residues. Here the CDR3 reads CASSFDRGNQPQHF. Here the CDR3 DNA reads TGTGCCAGCAGCTTCGACAGGGGCAATCAGCCCCAGCATTTT. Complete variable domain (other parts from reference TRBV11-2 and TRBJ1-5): EAGVAQSPRYKIIEKRQSVAFWCNPISGHATLYWYQQILGQGPKLLIQFQNNGVVDDSQLPKDRFSAERLKGVDSTLKIQPAKLEDSAVYLCASSFDRGNQPQHFGDGTRLSIL.

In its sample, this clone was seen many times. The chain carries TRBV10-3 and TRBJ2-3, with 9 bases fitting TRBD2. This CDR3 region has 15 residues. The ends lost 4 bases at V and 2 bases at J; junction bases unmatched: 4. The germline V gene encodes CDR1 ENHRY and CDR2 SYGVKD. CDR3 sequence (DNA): TGTGCCATCAGTGCCGCGGGGGGGCCCACAGATACGCAGTATTTT. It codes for CAISAAGGPTDTQYF.

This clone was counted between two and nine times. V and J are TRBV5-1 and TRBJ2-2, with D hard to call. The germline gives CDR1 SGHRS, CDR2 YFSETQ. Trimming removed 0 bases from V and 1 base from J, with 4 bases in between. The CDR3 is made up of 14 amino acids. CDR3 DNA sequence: TGCGCCAGCAGCTTGGGAGTGAACACCGGGGAGCTGTTTTTT. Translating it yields CASSLGVNTGELFF.

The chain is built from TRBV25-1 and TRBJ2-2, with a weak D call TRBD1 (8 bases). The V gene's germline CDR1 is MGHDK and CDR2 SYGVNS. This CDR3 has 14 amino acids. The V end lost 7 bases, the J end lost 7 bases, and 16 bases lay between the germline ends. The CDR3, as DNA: TGTGCCAGCAACAGGGGGGAGGGATACGGGGAGCTGTTTTTT. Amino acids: CASNRGEGYGELFF.

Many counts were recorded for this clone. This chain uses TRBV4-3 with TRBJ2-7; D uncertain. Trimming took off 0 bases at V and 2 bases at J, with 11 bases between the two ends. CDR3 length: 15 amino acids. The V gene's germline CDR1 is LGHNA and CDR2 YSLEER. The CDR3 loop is CASSQELAFTYEQYF. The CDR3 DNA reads TGCGCCAGCAGCCAAGAGCTTGCCTTCACCTACGAGCAGTACTTC.

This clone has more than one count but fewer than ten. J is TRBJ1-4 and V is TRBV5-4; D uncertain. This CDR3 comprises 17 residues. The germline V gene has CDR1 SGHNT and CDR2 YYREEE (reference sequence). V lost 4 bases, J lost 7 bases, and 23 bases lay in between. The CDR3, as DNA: TGTGCCAGCAGCGCCGGCCTATCGGGGTCCCTTAGTGAAAAACTGTTTTTT. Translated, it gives CASSAGLSGSLSEKLFF.

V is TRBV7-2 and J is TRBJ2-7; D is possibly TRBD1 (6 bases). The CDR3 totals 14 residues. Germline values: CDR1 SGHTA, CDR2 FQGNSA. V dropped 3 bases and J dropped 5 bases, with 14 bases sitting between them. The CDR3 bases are TGTGCCAGCAGCTTGTCCCGGGACATCAACGAGCAGTACTTC. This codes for CASSLSRDINEQYF.

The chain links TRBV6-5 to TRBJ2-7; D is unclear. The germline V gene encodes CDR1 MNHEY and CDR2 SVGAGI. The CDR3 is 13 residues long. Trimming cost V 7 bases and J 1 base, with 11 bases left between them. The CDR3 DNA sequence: TGTGCCAGCACGATCCCTGGTTCCTACGAGCAGTACTTC. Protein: CASTIPGSYEQYF.

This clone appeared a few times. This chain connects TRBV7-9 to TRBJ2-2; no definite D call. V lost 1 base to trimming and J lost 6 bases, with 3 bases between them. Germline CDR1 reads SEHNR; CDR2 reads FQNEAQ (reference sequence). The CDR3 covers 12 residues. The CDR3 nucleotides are TGTGCCAGCAGCTTAGGGTCCGGGGAGCTGTTTTTT. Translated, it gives CASSLGSGELFF.

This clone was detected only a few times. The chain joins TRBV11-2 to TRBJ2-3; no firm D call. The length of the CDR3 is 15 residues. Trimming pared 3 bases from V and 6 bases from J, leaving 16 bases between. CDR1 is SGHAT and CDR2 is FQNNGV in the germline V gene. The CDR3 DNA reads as TGTGCCAGCAGCTTTCGGGCGGACCCCAAGGATACGCAGTATTTT. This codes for CASSFRADPKDTQYF.

CDR3 residues: CATPGTGRLGETQYF. CDR3 nucleotides: TGTGCCACCCCTGGAACAGGGAGGTTGGGAGAGACCCAGTACTTC. The V and J genes are TRBV10-3 and TRBJ2-5; tentatively, D is TRBD1 or TRBD2 (6 bases each). Looked up from germline, CDR1 is ENHRY and CDR2 is SYGVKD. The CDR3 spans 15 residues. The V gene lost 10 bases and the J gene lost 4 bases, with 22 bases spanning the gap.

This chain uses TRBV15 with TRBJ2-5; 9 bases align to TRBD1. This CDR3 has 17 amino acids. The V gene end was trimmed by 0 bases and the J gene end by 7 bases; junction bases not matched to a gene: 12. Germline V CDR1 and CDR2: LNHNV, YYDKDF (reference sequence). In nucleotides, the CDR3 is TGTGCCACCAGCAGAGACGACAGGGGGTATAGCCAATGGACCCAGTACTTC. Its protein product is CATSRDDRGYSQWTQYF.

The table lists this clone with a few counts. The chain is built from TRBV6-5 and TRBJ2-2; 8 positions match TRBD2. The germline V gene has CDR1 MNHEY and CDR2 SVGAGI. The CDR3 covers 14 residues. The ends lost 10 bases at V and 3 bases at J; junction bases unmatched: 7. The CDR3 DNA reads TGTGCCATCAGCGCTAGCGGGTACACCGGGGAGCTGTTTTTT. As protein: CAISASGYTGELFF.

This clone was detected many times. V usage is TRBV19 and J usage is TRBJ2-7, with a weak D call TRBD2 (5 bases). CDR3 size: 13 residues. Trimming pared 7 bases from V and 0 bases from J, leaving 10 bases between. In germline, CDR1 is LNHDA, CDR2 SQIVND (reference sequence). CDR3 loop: CASTPRGSYEQYF. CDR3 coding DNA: TGTGCCAGTACCCCCCGGGGCTCCTACGAGCAGTACTTC.

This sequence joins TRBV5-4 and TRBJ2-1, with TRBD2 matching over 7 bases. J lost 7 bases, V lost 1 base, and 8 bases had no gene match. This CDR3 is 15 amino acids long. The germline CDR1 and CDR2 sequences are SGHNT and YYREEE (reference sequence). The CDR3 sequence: CASSLRLGEGNEQFF. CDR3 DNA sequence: TGTGCCAGCAGCTTGAGACTGGGGGAGGGGAATGAGCAGTTCTTC.

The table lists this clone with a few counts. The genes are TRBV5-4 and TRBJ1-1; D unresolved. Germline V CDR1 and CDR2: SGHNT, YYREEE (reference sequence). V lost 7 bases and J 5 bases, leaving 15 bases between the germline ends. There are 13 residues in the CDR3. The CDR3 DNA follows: TGTGCCAGCCTGCTTCGAGAGGGTACTGAAGCTTTCTTT. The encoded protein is CASLLREGTEAFF.

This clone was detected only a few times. The CDR3 sequence is CASSPQGLETQYF. CDR3 coding DNA: TGTGCCAGCAGCCCCCAGGGGTTAGAGACCCAGTACTTC. The rearrangement links TRBV7-8 to TRBJ2-5; D might be TRBD1 (6 bases). Germline assignment: CDR1 SGHVS and CDR2 FQNEAQ. The CDR3 has 13 amino acids. V lost 5 bases, J lost 4 bases, and 11 bases lay in between.

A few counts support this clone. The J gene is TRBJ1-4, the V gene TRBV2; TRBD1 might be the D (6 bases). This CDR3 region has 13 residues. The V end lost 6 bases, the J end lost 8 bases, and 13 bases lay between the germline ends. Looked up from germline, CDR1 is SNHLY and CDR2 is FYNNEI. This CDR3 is CASSPGQWEKLFF. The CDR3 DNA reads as TGTGCCAGCAGCCCCGGACAGTGGGAAAAACTGTTTTTT.

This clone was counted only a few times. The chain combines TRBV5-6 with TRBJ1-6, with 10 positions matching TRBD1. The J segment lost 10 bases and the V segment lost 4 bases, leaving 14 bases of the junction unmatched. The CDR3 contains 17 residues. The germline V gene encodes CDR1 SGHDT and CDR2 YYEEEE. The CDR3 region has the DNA TGTGCCAGCAGCCCTTTATTAGCGGGACAGGGGAAATCACCCCTCCACTTT. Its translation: CASSPLLAGQGKSPLHF.

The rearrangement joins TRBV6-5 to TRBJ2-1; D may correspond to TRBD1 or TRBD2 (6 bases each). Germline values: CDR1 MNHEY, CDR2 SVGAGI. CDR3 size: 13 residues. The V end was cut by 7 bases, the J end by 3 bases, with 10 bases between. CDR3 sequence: CASKGGIYNEQFF. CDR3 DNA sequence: TGTGCCAGCAAGGGGGGCATCTACAATGAGCAGTTCTTC.

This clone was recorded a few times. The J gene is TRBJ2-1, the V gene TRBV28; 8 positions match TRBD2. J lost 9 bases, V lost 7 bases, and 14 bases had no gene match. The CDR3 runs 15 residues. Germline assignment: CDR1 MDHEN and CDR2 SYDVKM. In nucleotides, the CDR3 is TGTGCCAGCAACGGGGGGCTAGCGGGCGTGGGTGAGCAGTTCTTC. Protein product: CASNGGLAGVGEQFF.

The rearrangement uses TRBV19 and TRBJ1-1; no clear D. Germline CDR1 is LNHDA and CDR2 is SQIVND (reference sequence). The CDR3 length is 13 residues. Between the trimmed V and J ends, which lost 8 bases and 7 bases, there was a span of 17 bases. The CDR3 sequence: CASSGQDRLEAFF. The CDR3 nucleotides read TGTGCCAGTTCTGGGCAGGATCGGCTTGAAGCTTTCTTT.

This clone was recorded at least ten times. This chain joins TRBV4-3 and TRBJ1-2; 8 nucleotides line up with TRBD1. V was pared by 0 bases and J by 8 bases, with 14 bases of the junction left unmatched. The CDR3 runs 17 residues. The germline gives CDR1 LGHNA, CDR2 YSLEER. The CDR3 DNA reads TGCGCCAGCAGCCAAGATTGGGCCAGGGGGCTATTAGAAGGCTACACCTTC. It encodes CASSQDWARGLLEGYTF.

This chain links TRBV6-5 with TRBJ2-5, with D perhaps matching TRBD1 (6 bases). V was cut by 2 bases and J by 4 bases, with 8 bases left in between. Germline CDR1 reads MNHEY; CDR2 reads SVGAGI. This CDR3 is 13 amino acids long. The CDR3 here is CASSYARGETQYF. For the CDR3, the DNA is TGTGCCAGCAGTTACGCCAGGGGAGAGACCCAGTACTTC.

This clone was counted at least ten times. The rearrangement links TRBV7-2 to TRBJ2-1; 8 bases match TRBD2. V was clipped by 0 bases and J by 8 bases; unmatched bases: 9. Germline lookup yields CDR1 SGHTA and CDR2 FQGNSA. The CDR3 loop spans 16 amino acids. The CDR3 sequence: CASSLAARGGRHEQFF. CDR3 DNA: TGTGCCAGCAGCTTAGCGGCCCGGGGGGGCCGGCATGAGCAGTTCTTC.